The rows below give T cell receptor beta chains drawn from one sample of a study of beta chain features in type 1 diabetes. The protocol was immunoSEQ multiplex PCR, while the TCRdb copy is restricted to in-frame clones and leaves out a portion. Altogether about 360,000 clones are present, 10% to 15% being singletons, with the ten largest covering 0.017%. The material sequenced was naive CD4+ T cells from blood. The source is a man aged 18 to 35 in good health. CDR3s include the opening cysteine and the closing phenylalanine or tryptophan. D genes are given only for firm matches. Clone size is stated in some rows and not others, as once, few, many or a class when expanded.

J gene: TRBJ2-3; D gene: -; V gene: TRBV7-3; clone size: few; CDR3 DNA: TGTGCCAGCAGCCGCGGAGCCCTGGGAGATACGCAGTATTTT; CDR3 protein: CASSRGALGDTQYF
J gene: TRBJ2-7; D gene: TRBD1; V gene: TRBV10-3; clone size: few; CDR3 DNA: TGTGCCATCAGCCGACAGGGGCTCGAGCAGTACTTC; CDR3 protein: CAISRQGLEQYF
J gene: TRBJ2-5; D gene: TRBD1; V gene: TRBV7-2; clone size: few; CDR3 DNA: TGTGCCAGCAGCTTAGTAGGGGGCTGGGAGACCCAGTACTTC; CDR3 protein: CASSLVGGWETQYF
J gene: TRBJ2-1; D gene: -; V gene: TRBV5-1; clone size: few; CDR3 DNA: TGCGCCAGCAGCTTGGGACAGACAAGTACAAATGAGCAGTTCTTC; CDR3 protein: CASSLGQTSTNEQFF
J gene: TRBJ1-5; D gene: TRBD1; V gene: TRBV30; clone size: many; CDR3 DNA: TGTGCCTGGGGACAGGGAGGAGGTCAGCCCCAGCATTTT; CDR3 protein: CAWGQGGGQPQHF
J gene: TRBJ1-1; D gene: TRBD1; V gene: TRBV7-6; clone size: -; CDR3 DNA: TGTGCCAGCAGCTTTCGACAGGGGGTCACTGAAGCTTTCTTT; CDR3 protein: CASSFRQGVTEAFF
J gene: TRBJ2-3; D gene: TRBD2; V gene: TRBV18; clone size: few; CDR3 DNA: TGTGCCAGCTCACGGCTAGCGGCGGGGCCAGATACGCAGTATTTT; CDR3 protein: CASSRLAAGPDTQYF
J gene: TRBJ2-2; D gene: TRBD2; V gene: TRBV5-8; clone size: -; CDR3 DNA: TGTGCCAGCAGCTCATCGATCACTAGCGGGAGATACACCGGGGAGCTGTTTTTT; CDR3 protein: CASSSSITSGRYTGELFF
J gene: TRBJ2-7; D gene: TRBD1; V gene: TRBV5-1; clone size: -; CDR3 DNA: TGCGCCAGCAGCTTGATCGGTGGGACAGGCGAGCAGTACTTC; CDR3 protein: CASSLIGGTGEQYF
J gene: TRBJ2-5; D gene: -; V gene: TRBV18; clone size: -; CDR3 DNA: TGTGCCAGCTCAGAGTACCAAGAGACCCAGTACTTC; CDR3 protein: CASSEYQETQYF
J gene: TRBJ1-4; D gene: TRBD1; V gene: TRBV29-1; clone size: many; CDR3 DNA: TGCAGCGGAGGACGGGACAGGGATGAAAAACTGTTTTTT; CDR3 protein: CSGGRDRDEKLFF
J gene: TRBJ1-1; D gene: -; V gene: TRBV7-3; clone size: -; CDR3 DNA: TGTGCCAGCAGCTTATCTAGAGTTATGAACACTGAAGCTTTCTTT; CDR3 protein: CASSLSRVMNTEAFF
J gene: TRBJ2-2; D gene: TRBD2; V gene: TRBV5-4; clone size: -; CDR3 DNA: TGTGCCAGCAGCTTGGGACTAGCGGGGAACACCGGGGAGCTGTTTTTT; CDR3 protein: CASSLGLAGNTGELFF
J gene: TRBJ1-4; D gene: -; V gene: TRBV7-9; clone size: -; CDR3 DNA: TGTGCCAGCAGCTCGTCATACCCCGGGAGCGGAAATGAAAAACTGTTTTTT; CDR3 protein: CASSSSYPGSGNEKLFF
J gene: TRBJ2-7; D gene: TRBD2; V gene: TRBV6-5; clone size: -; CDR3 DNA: TGTGCCAGCACCTGGGGACTAGCGTCGGAATACGAGCAGTACTTC; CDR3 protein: CASTWGLASEYEQYF
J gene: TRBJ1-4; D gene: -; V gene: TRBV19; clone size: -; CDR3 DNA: TGTGCCAGTAGTAAGGATGGGAGAGCTAATGAAAAACTGTTTTTT; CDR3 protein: CASSKDGRANEKLFF
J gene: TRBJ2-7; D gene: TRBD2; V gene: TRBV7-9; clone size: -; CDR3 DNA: TGTGCCAGCAACCCTGTAGCGGGAGGCGAGCAGTACTTC; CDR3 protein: CASNPVAGGEQYF
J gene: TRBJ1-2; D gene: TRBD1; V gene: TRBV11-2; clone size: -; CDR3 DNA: TGTGCCAGCAGCGGACAGGGAAGAGGCTATGGCTACACCTTC; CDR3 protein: CASSGQGRGYGYTF
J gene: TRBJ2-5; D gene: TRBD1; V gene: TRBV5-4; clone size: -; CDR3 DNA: TGTGCCAGCAGCCAAAACAGGGGTTACTACCAAGAGACCCAGTACTTC; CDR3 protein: CASSQNRGYYQETQYF
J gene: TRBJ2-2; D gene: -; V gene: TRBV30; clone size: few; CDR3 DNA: TGTGCCTGGAGTAGGCGTCTTGACTACACCGGGGAGCTGTTTTTT; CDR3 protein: CAWSRRLDYTGELFF
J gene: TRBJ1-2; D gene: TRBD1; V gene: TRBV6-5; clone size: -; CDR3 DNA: TGTGCCAGCAGAGCGGGGACAGGGGGTGGCTACACCTTC; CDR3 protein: CASRAGTGGGYTF
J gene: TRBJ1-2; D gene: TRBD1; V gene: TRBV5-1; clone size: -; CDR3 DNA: TGCGCCAGCAGCTTGTCCCTGGGGACAGGGGGCAGCGGCTACACCTTC; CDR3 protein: CASSLSLGTGGSGYTF
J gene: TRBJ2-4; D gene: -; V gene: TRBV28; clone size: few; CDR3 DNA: TGTGCCAGCAGCCGATTCTCAGGGATGACACTTCAGTACTTC; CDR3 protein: CASSRFSGMTLQYF
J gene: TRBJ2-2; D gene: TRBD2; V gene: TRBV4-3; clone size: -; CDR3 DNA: TGCGCCAGCAGCCAAATAACTAGCGGGGGGAGGGCCGGGGAGCTGTTTTTT; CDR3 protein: CASSQITSGGRAGELFF
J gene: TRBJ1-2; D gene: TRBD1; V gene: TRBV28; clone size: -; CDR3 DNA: TGTGCCAGCAGGTTCGCAGGGGGCGCCGTCTATGGCTACACCTTC; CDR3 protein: CASRFAGGAVYGYTF
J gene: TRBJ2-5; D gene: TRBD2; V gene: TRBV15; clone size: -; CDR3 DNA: TGTGCCACCAGCAGCAGGGAGGGACTAGCGAGGCAAGAGACCCAGTACTTC; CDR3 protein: CATSSREGLARQETQYF
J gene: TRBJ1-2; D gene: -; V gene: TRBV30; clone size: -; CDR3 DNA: TGTGCCTGGAACCATAGAGAGGGCTACACCTTC; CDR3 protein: CAWNHREGYTF
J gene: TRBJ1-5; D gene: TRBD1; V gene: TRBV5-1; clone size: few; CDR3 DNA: TGCGCCAGCAGCCTCGGGACAGGGGACGGGTTCGGCAATCAGCCCCAGCATTTT; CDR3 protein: CASSLGTGDGFGNQPQHF
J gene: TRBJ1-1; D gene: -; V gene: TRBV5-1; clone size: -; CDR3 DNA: TGCGCCAGCAGCTTGGCGGGGAACACTGAAGCTTTCTTT; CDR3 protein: CASSLAGNTEAFF
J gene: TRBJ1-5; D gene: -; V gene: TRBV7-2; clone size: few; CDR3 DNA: TGTGCCAGCAGCTTAGGCAGGGAACAGCCCCAGCATTTT; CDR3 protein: CASSLGREQPQHF
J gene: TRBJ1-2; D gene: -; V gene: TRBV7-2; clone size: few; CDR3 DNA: TGTGCCAGCAGCCCGAACGGGCAGGGAACCTATGGCTACACCTTC; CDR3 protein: CASSPNGQGTYGYTF
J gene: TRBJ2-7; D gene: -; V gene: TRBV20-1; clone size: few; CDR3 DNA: TGCAGTGCTAGAGGTGCGGACGAGCAGTACTTC; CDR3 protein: CSARGADEQYF
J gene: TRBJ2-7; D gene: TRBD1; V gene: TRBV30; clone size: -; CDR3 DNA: TGTGCCTGGAAGTTCAGGACAGGGATTCCCTACGAGCAGTACTTC; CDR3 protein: CAWKFRTGIPYEQYF
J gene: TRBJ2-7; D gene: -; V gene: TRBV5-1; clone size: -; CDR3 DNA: TGCGCCAGCAGCTTACAGGGAAACGACGAGCAGTACTTC; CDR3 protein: CASSLQGNDEQYF
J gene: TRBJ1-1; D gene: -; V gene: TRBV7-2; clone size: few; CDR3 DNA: TGTGCCAGCAGCACCCAGATGAACACTGAAGCTTTCTTT; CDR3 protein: CASSTQMNTEAFF
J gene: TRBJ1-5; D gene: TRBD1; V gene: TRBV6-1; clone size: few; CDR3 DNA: TGTGCCAGCAGTGTCCACCCGACAGGGGGAAGCAATCAGCCCCAGCATTTT; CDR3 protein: CASSVHPTGGSNQPQHF
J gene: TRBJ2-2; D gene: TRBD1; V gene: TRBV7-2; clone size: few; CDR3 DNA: TGTGCCAGCAGCTCAAGTGGACAGGGTGGCACCGGGGAGCTGTTTTTT; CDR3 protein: CASSSSGQGGTGELFF
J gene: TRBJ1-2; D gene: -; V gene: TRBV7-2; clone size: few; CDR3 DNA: TGTGCCAGCAGCTTAGGCGGGGAGGTGGACTATGGCTACACCTTC; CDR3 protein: CASSLGGEVDYGYTF
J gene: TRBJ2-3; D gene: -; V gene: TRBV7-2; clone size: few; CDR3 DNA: TGTGCCAGCAGCTTAGACAATCGAGATACGCAGTATTTT; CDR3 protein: CASSLDNRDTQYF
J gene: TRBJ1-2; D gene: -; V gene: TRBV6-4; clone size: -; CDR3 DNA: TGTGCCAGCAGTGAGGACAGTTGGAGCTATGGCTACACCTTC; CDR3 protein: CASSEDSWSYGYTF
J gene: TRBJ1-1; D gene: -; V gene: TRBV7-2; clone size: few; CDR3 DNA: TGTGCCAGCAGCGAGGGATCGAACACTGAAGCTTTCTTT; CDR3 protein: CASSEGSNTEAFF
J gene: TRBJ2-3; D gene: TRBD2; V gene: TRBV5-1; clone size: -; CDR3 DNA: TGCGCCAGCAGCTCCGAAGCGGGAACGACAGATACGCAGTATTTT; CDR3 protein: CASSSEAGTTDTQYF
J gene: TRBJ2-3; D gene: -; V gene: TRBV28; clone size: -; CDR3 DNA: TGTGCCAGCAGACCCACTTGGGATACGCAGTATTTT; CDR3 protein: CASRPTWDTQYF
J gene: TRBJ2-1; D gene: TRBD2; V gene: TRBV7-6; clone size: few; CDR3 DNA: TGTGCCAGCAGCTTATCTAGCGGGAGTAATGAGCAGTTCTTC; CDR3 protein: CASSLSSGSNEQFF
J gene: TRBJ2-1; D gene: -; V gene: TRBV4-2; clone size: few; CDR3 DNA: TGTGCCAGCAGCCAAAACCTCCGGAGTCACAATGAGCAGTTCTTC; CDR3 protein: CASSQNLRSHNEQFF
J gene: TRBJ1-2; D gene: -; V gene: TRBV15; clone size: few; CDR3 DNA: TGTGCCACCAGCAGAGATGGTCCTCAGGGCGGCGGCTACACCTTC; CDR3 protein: CATSRDGPQGGGYTF
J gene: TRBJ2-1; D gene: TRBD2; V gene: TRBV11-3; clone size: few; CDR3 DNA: TGTGCCAGCAGCCCGCGGGAGGGCCCCAGGAATGAGCAGTTCTTC; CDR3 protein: CASSPREGPRNEQFF
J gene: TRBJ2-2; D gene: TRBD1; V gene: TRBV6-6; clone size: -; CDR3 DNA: TGTGCCAGCAGATGGACAGGGGACTCTAACACCGGGGAGCTGTTTTTT; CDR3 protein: CASRWTGDSNTGELFF
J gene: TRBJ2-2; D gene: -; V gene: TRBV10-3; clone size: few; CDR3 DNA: TGTGCCATCACGAGGGGGGGAACGAACACCGGGGAGCTGTTTTTT; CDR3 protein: CAITRGGTNTGELFF
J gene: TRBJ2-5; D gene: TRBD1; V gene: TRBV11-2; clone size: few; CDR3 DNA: TGTGCCAGCAGCCCTTGGACAGGGGTATTAGAGACCCAGTACTTC; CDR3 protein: CASSPWTGVLETQYF
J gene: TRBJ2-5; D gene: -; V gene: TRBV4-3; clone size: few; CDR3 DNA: TGCGCCAGCAGCCAAGTAGGTGGGAGAGAGACCCAGTACTTC; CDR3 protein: CASSQVGGRETQYF
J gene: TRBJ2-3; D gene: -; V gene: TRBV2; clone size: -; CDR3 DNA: TGTGCCAGCACTTCCCACAGTAGCACAGATACGCAGTATTTT; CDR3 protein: CASTSHSSTDTQYF
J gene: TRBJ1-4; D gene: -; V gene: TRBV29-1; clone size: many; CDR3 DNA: TGCAGCGTCTTACGACAGTCGGGACTGTTTTTT; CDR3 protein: CSVLRQSGLFF
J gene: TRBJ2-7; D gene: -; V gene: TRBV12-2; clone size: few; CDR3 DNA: TGTGCAAGTCGTATATGTGGGGAGCGGGAGCCCTATTCCTACGAGCAGTACTTC; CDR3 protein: CASRICGEREPYSYEQYF